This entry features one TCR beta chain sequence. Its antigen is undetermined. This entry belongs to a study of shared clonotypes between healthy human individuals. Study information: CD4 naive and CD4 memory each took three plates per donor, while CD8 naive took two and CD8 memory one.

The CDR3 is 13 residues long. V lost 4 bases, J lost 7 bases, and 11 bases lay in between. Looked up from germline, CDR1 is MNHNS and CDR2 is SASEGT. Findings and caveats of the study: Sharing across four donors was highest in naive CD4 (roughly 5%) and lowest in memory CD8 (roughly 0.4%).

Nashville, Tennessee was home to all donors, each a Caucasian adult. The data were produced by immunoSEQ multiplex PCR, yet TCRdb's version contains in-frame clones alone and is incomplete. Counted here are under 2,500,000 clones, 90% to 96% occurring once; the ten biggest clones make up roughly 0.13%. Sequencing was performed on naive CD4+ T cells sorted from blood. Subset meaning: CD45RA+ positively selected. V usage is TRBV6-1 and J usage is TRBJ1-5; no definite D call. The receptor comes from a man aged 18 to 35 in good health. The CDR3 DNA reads TGTGCCAGCAGTGCCTGGGGAGGCCAGCCCCAGCATTTT. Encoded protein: CASSAWGGQPQHF.